Below are 24 T cell receptor beta chains sequenced from a single sample in a study of shared clonotypes between healthy human individuals. Assay used: immunoSEQ multiplex PCR; TCRdb lists only in-frame clones, some missing. The data hold 2 million to 2.5 million clones, with about 95% observed a single time. CD45RO negativity and positive selection for CCR7 defined naive CD8 cells, a population that excluded terminally differentiated effector memory CD45RA+ cells. The sample was naive CD8+ T cells sorted from blood. The receptors were sampled from a man aged 18 to 29 in good health.

The rearrangement links TRBV4-2 to TRBJ2-1; tentative D call: TRBD2 (6 bases). The CDR3 runs to 14 residues. The V gene lost 3 bases and the J gene lost 9 bases, with 15 bases spanning the gap. Germline loops: CDR1 LGHNA, CDR2 YNFKEQ. CDR3 sequence reads: CASSHPGGAGEQFF. The CDR3 region has the DNA TGTGCCAGCAGCCATCCCGGCGGGGCGGGTGAGCAGTTCTTC.

The J gene is TRBJ2-1, the V gene TRBV6-1; a weak D match, TRBD2 (6 bases). Germline loops: CDR1 MNHNS, CDR2 SASEGT. The CDR3 has 14 amino acids. Trimming left V 2 bases short and J 3 bases short, with 8 bases between. The CDR3 here is CASSERDFYNEQFF. CDR3 nucleotide sequence: TGTGCCAGCAGTGAACGGGACTTCTACAATGAGCAGTTCTTC.

The J gene is TRBJ2-7, the V gene TRBV5-4, with D uncertain. The V end was cut by 1 base, the J end by 3 bases, with 8 bases between. The CDR3 runs to 13 residues. CDR1 is SGHNT, CDR2 YYREEE, per germline (reference sequence). Here the CDR3 DNA reads TGTGCCAGCAGCTTGTACAGCCACTACGAGCAGTACTTC. It codes for CASSLYSHYEQYF.

V is TRBV6-6 and J is TRBJ2-7; 12 bases map to TRBD1. Trimming at V came to 2 bases and at J to 6 bases, leaving 5 bases not matched to a gene. Per the germline V gene, CDR1 is MNHNY and CDR2 is SVGAGI (reference sequence). This CDR3 region has 15 residues. The CDR3 DNA is TGTGCCAGCAGTTACCGGGACAGGGGGCATGCCGAGCAGTACTTC. Its protein product is CASSYRDRGHAEQYF.

As for this clone: Distinct nucleotide sequences in the sample also encode this CDR3. The chain is built from TRBV27 and TRBJ1-1; D remains unclear. Deletions cut 2 bases from V and 4 bases from J, with 11 bases between. The germline V gene has CDR1 MNHEY and CDR2 SMNVEV (reference sequence). The CDR3 is made up of 14 amino acids. The CDR3 DNA follows: TGTGCCAGCAGTTTAGGAGGGAGCGGCACTGAAGCTTTCTTT. Its translation: CASSLGGSGTEAFF.

This chain connects TRBV11-2 to TRBJ1-4, with a possible D match to TRBD1 (5 bases). This CDR3 is 14 amino acids long. The germline V and J ends were trimmed by 5 bases and 8 bases, with 15 bases remaining between them. Germline V gene sequence: CDR1 SGHAT, CDR2 FQNNGV. For the CDR3, the DNA is TGTGCCAGCAGCCAAACCTGGGGGGAGGAAAAACTGTTTTTT. Protein: CASSQTWGEEKLFF.

This clone has just a few counts. The chain carries TRBV6-5 and TRBJ2-2; 11 bases are shared with TRBD1. Germline V lookup: CDR1 MNHEY, CDR2 SVGAGI. Trimming took 5 bases from V and 6 from J; bases not matched to a gene: 2. This CDR3 comprises 14 residues. DNA of the CDR3: TGTGCCAGCAGTCCGGGACAGGGGGCCGGGGAGCTGTTTTTT. This codes for CASSPGQGAGELFF.

V usage is TRBV27 and J usage is TRBJ1-5; D is uncertain. V was cut by 8 bases and J by 4 bases, with 18 bases left in between. Germline V CDR1 and CDR2: MNHEY, SMNVEV (reference sequence). This CDR3 spans 15 amino acids. Here the CDR3 DNA reads TGTGCCAGCCGAGAGAACGACTCTCGAAATCAGCCCCAGCATTTT. This gives the protein CASRENDSRNQPQHF.

The chain links TRBV15 to TRBJ1-5; no firm D call. With 8 bases removed from V and 2 bases from J, the gap between germline ends came to 13 bases. The CDR3 spans 14 residues. The germline gives CDR1 LNHNV, CDR2 YYDKDF (reference sequence). The CDR3 coding sequence is TGTGCCACCTGTGTGGGCATTGGCAATCAGCCCCAGCATTTT. It translates to CATCVGIGNQPQHF.

The chain joins TRBV27 to TRBJ2-7, with D perhaps TRBD2 (5 bases). V lost 10 bases and J lost 3, with 16 bases in between. The germline V gene has CDR1 MNHEY and CDR2 SMNVEV (reference sequence). The CDR3 runs to 13 residues. The CDR3 reads CATSFGVDYEQYF. The CDR3 nucleotides are TGTGCCACTTCGTTCGGGGTAGACTACGAGCAGTACTTC.

The CDR3 DNA reads as TGCAGTGCTCCGCACTCTATTGAGCAGTTCTTC. Its protein is CSAPHSIEQFF. This chain connects TRBV20-1 to TRBJ2-1, with D unclear. Germline lookup yields CDR1 DFQATT and CDR2 SNEGSKA (reference sequence). The CDR3 is 11 residues long. V shed 5 bases and J shed 9 bases, with 11 bases lying between them.

J is TRBJ2-7 and V is TRBV27; the D gene is possibly TRBD1 (7 bases). The germline V gene has CDR1 MNHEY and CDR2 SMNVEV (reference sequence). This CDR3 comprises 13 residues. V was pared by 9 bases and J by 5 bases, with 17 bases between. The CDR3 loop is CASSPGGQNEQYF. For the CDR3, the DNA is TGTGCCAGTAGCCCAGGGGGGCAAAACGAGCAGTACTTC.

This chain uses TRBV7-2 with TRBJ1-6; a weak D match, TRBD1 (5 bases). V was trimmed by 3 bases and J by 9 bases, leaving 24 bases between them. This CDR3 contains 18 residues. Per the germline V gene, CDR1 is SGHTA and CDR2 is FQGNSA. DNA of the CDR3: TGTGCCAGCAGCTTCGGATACGGGGGGGAGGAGGGTGGTTCACCCCTCCACTTT. Translating it yields CASSFGYGGEEGGSPLHF.

This clone was found a few times. The rearrangement joins TRBV4-1 to TRBJ1-1; D not certain. CDR1 is MGHRA and CDR2 is YSYEKL in the germline V gene. V lost 1 base, J lost 1 base, and 10 bases lay in between. The CDR3 totals 15 residues. The CDR3 nucleotides read TGCGCCAGCAGCCAAGGTGGCAGCAAGAACACTGAAGCTTTCTTT. This gives the protein CASSQGGSKNTEAFF.

V and J are TRBV9 and TRBJ2-7, with D perhaps TRBD1 or TRBD2 (5 bases each). Germline assignment: CDR1 SGDLS and CDR2 YYNGEE. The CDR3 totals 17 residues. Trimming left V 3 bases short and J 0 bases short, with 19 bases between. For the CDR3, the DNA is TGTGCCAGCAGCGAGGCCCTGGAGGCAGGGAGCTCCTACGAGCAGTACTTC. Translating gives CASSEALEAGSSYEQYF.

The chain uses TRBV28 and TRBJ1-2; tentative D call: TRBD1 (6 bases). The germline V gene encodes CDR1 MDHEN and CDR2 SYDVKM. This CDR3 is built from 13 residues. Trimming removed 3 bases from V and 4 bases from J, with 9 bases in between. DNA for the CDR3: TGTGCCAGCAGTTTGGACAGCCCCTATGGCTACACCTTC. Protein product: CASSLDSPYGYTF.

The sample holds one count of this clone. J is TRBJ1-1 and V is TRBV4-1, with unresolved D. Trimming cost V 1 base and J 6 bases, with 21 bases left between them. Germline V gene sequence: CDR1 MGHRA, CDR2 YSYEKL. This CDR3 has 17 amino acids. This CDR3 reads CASSQVPLGTVRAEAFF. CDR3 coding DNA: TGCGCCAGCAGCCAAGTCCCCCTGGGAACAGTGAGGGCTGAAGCTTTCTTT.

The rearrangement uses TRBV14 and TRBJ2-2, with no clear D. Trimming took 4 bases from V and 1 from J, leaving 7 bases between them. Germline V gene sequence: CDR1 SGHDN, CDR2 FVKESK. This CDR3 has 14 residues. The CDR3 loop reads CASSPNWNTGELFF. The CDR3 bases are TGTGCCAGCAGCCCCAATTGGAACACCGGGGAGCTGTTTTTT.

As regards this clone: Different DNA sequences within this sample yield the same CDR3. The chain uses TRBV28 and TRBJ1-1, with a weak D call TRBD1 (6 bases). CDR1 is MDHEN and CDR2 is SYDVKM in the germline V gene. There are 15 residues in the CDR3. The V gene lost 5 bases and the J gene lost 0 bases, with 13 bases spanning the gap. In DNA form, the CDR3 reads TGTGCCAGCAGTGCCCGCACAGGGATGAACACTGAAGCTTTCTTT. Translation: CASSARTGMNTEAFF.

This clone was observed a single time. The chain employs TRBV7-9 and TRBJ2-3; D gene uncertain. The CDR3 length is 13 residues. CDR1 SEHNR and CDR2 FQNEAQ come from the germline V gene (reference sequence). Between the trimmed V and J ends, which lost 4 bases and 10 bases, there was a span of 15 bases. For the CDR3, the DNA is TGTGCCAGCAGCTCGCTCGACTTGCCTTCGCAGTATTTT. It encodes CASSSLDLPSQYF.

Points on this clone: Other DNA sequences in this sample translate to the same CDR3. J is TRBJ2-7 and V is TRBV5-4; 10 nucleotides align to TRBD1. From germline, CDR1 is SGHNT and CDR2 YYREEE (reference sequence). This CDR3 region has 15 residues. J lost 4 bases, V lost 0 bases, and 4 bases had no gene match. The CDR3 DNA sequence: TGTGCCAGCAGCTTGGGACAGGGGGCGACGTACGAGCAGTACTTC. Its translation is CASSLGQGATYEQYF.

The rearrangement links TRBV4-3 to TRBJ2-1, with D unclear. CDR1 LGHNA and CDR2 YSLEER come from the germline V gene. This CDR3 has 17 residues. Trimming stripped 0 bases from V and 0 bases from J, with 12 bases between. CDR3: CASSQDDGRYSYNEQFF. Written as DNA, the CDR3 is TGCGCCAGCAGCCAAGATGATGGACGCTACTCCTACAATGAGCAGTTCTTC.

The chain has TRBV30 and TRBJ1-2; 7 nucleotides line up with TRBD1. Trimming took 2 bases from V and 6 from J; bases not matched to a gene: 6. The length of the CDR3 is 13 residues. Germline V gene sequence: CDR1 GTSNPN, CDR2 SVGIG (reference sequence). This CDR3 reads CAWSLTGTDGYTF. The CDR3, as DNA: TGTGCCTGGAGTCTCACCGGGACAGATGGCTACACCTTC.

This chain uses TRBV28 with TRBJ2-3; 10 bases agree with TRBD1. The length of the CDR3 is 16 residues. V was pared by 8 bases and J by 2 bases, with 10 bases of the junction left unmatched. Germline V gives CDR1 MDHEN, CDR2 SYDVKM. CDR3 nucleotides: TGTGCCAGCGGCGGGACAGGGGTCCTACACACAGATACGCAGTATTTT. The encoded protein is CASGGTGVLHTDTQYF.